These 31 T cell receptor beta chains share one sample of origin, sequenced in a study of patients and donors after allogeneic stem cell transplantation (dated by TCRdb to the early 2020s). The library was built by means of RT-PCR. Data came from a NextSeq 550. Clones were called with MiXCR by TCRdb after fastp trimmed the public reads at Q25, and only in-frame beta chains were retained. Every entry covers one CDR3 protein and lists the most common genes and DNA from its rows. The table for this sample lists about 210,000 distinct CDR3 sequences; roughly two fifths of them were counted only once. In total, the top ten clones hold approximately 10% of the sample. Sequences were obtained from blood, either unsorted or a sorted T cell fraction (not recorded which). Receptors originate from a human donor who was either an allogeneic HSCT recipient or a stem cell or donor lymphocyte infusion donor (not recorded which). It is not recorded whose cells these are; they may come from a transplant donor.

This clonotype showed up just a few times. This rearrangement joins TRBV27 to TRBJ1-1, with TRBD1 identical over 8 bases. The germline gives CDR1 MNHEY, CDR2 SMNVEV (reference sequence). This CDR3 has 14 amino acids. The trim removed 2 bases at V and 3 bases at J, leaving 2 bases unmatched. For the CDR3, the DNA is TGTGCCAGCAGTTTAGACAGGGGCTACACTGAAGCTTTCTTT. Translation: CASSLDRGYTEAFF.

This clonotype was counted a few times. J is TRBJ1-1 and V is TRBV7-9, with D hard to call. This CDR3 comprises 15 residues. Germline CDR1 and CDR2: SEHNR and FQNEAQ (reference sequence). The V end lost 4 bases, the J end lost 6 bases, and 18 bases lay between the germline ends. The CDR3 region is CASSYYPLTIPEAFF. The CDR3 DNA follows: TGTGCCAGCAGCTACTACCCCTTGACAATACCTGAAGCTTTCTTT.

The rearrangement uses TRBV28 and TRBJ1-5; tentatively, D is TRBD1 (6 bases). Germline V gene data show CDR1 as MDHEN and CDR2 as SYDVKM. V dropped 6 bases and J dropped 0 bases, with 12 bases sitting between them. This CDR3 has 15 amino acids. As DNA, the CDR3 is TGTGCCAGCAGAAGCGGACAGAATAGCAATCAGCCCCAGCATTTT. It translates to CASRSGQNSNQPQHF.

The chain joins TRBV28 to TRBJ2-5; D is undetermined. Germline V CDR1 and CDR2: MDHEN, SYDVKM. V was clipped by 8 bases and J by 5 bases, with 15 bases between them. CDR3 length: 13 amino acids. CDR3 amino acids: CASQARTWETQYF. The CDR3 region has the DNA TGTGCCAGCCAAGCCAGGACGTGGGAGACCCAGTACTTC.

This clonotype has only a few counts. V usage is TRBV5-1 and J usage is TRBJ1-2, with D possibly TRBD1 on 5 matching bases. V dropped 0 bases and J dropped 2 bases, with 14 bases sitting between them. The CDR3 has 16 residues. Per germline, CDR1 SGHRS and CDR2 YFSETQ. CDR3 region: CASSLGQTQANYGYTF. As DNA, the CDR3 is TGCGCCAGCAGCTTGGGACAGACGCAGGCCAACTATGGCTACACCTTC.

This rearrangement joins TRBV5-1 to TRBJ1-2; possible D gene TRBD1, 5 bases. CDR1 SGHRS and CDR2 YFSETQ come from the germline V gene. CDR3 length: 13 residues. V shed 10 bases and J shed 6 bases, with 19 bases lying between them. DNA for the CDR3: TGCGCCGGTAGAAGGACGGGACGTGATGGCTACACCTTC. Amino acid sequence: CAGRRTGRDGYTF. The full variable domain, in which reference TRBV5-1 and TRBJ1-2 provide the parts outside the CDR3, is KAGVTQTPRYLIKTRGQQVTLSCSPISGHRSVSWYQQTPGQGLQFLFEYFSETQRNKGNFPGRFSGRQFSNSRSEMNVSTLELGDSALYLCAGRRTGRDGYTFGSGTRLTVV.

This chain joins TRBV5-1 and TRBJ2-3; 9 bases agree with TRBD2. V was clipped by 4 bases and J by 5 bases; unmatched bases: 5. CDR1 and CDR2 (germline): SGHRS, YFSETQ. This CDR3 is built from 14 residues. The CDR3 loop reads CASSPGTSQDTQYF. CDR3 nucleotide sequence: TGCGCCAGCAGCCCAGGGACTAGCCAAGATACGCAGTATTTT.

This clonotype was picked up a small number of times. The V and J genes are TRBV7-3 and TRBJ2-6; TRBD1 aligns across 10 bases. This CDR3 is 19 amino acids long. CDR1 and CDR2 from the germline V gene are SGHTA and FQGTGA. V was clipped by 2 bases and J by 0 bases; unmatched bases: 7. DNA for the CDR3: TGTGCCAGCAGCTTAGCCGGGACAGGGGTCGACTCTGGGGCCAACGTCCTGACTTTC. It specifies CASSLAGTGVDSGANVLTF. Full variable domain (rest looked up from reference TRBV7-3 and TRBJ2-6): GAGVSQTPSNKVTEKGKYVELRCDPISGHTALYWYRQSLGQGPEFLIYFQGTGAADDSGLPNDRFFAVRPEGSVSTLKIQRTERGDSAVYLCASSLAGTGVDSGANVLTFGAGSRLTVL.

The chain employs TRBV29-1 and TRBJ2-2; D gene uncertain. Per germline, CDR1 SQVTM and CDR2 ANQGSEA. This CDR3 spans 11 amino acids. V dropped 2 bases and J dropped 6 bases, with 4 bases sitting between them. The CDR3 protein is CSVESPGELFF. The CDR3 DNA reads TGCAGCGTTGAATCCCCCGGGGAGCTGTTTTTT.

CDR3 DNA sequence: TGTGCCAGCAGGCGGTCTCCGACAGCCCGTTACGAGCAGTACTTC. This translates into CASRRSPTARYEQYF. The rearrangement uses TRBV27 and TRBJ2-7; a possible D gene is TRBD1 (5 bases). Germline V gene data show CDR1 as MNHEY and CDR2 as SMNVEV (reference sequence). This CDR3 has 15 residues. Trimming shortened V by 6 bases and J by 4 bases, and 19 bases separated the two germline ends.

This clonotype has a handful of counts. The chain employs TRBV12-3 or TRBV12-4 and TRBJ1-2, with D uncertain. Trimming pared 3 bases from V and 6 bases from J, leaving 11 bases between. CDR3 length equals 13 residues. The CDR3 DNA sequence: TGTGCCAGCAGTTTTCGGCCTGGGCATGGCTACACCTTC. This sequence encodes CASSFRPGHGYTF.

Only one count was recorded for this clonotype. The gene calls are TRBV12-3 or TRBV12-4 and TRBJ2-2, with 11 bases that match TRBD2. The CDR3 extends over 14 amino acids. The ends lost 6 bases at V and 7 bases at J; junction bases unmatched: 4. The CDR3 is CASSLGLAVGELFF. The CDR3, as DNA: TGTGCCAGCAGCCTGGGACTAGCGGTCGGGGAGCTGTTTTTT.

The genes are TRBV10-3 and TRBJ2-7; D not certain. CDR3 length: 13 amino acids. The V and J ends lost 4 bases and 1 base respectively, with 8 bases between them. From germline, CDR1 is ENHRY and CDR2 SYGVKD. Written as DNA, the CDR3 is TGTGCCATCAGTGGGCACAGTTCCTACGAGCAGTACTTC. Translating it yields CAISGHSSYEQYF.

The chain uses TRBV12-3 or TRBV12-4 and TRBJ2-3; D perhaps matches TRBD2 (5 bases). This CDR3 comprises 15 residues. Trimming shortened V by 5 bases and J by 0 bases, and 12 bases separated the two germline ends. Here the CDR3 reads CASSPPGGSTDTQYF. The CDR3 bases are TGTGCCAGCAGTCCCCCAGGCGGGAGCACAGATACGCAGTATTTT.

The genes are TRBV6-6 and TRBJ2-3; 7 positions agree with TRBD1. This CDR3 has 14 amino acids. The V gene end was trimmed by 5 bases and the J gene end by 11 bases; junction bases not matched to a gene: 13. From germline, CDR1 is MNHNY and CDR2 SVGAGI (reference sequence). The CDR3 spells CASSPQWTGEEQYF. In DNA form, the CDR3 reads TGTGCCAGCAGTCCCCAATGGACAGGAGAAGAGCAGTATTTT.

This chain uses TRBV29-1 with TRBJ1-5; the D is unclear. V was cut by 5 bases and J by 2 bases, with 16 bases left in between. The CDR3 contains 15 residues. Germline lookup yields CDR1 SQVTM and CDR2 ANQGSEA. CDR3 region: CSVSTRPGGNQPQHF. The CDR3 nucleotides are TGCAGCGTTTCTACCCGACCAGGAGGCAATCAGCCCCAGCATTTT. Variable domain in full (rest from reference TRBV29-1 and TRBJ1-5): SAVISQKPSRDICQRGTSLTIQCQVDSQVTMMFWYRQQPGQSLTLIATANQGSEATYESGFVIDKFPISRPNLTFSTLTVSNMSPEDSSIYLCSVSTRPGGNQPQHFGDGTRLSIL.

This clonotype has just a few counts. V is TRBV7-7 and J is TRBJ1-1; D is ambiguous. The germline V and J ends were trimmed by 5 bases and 3 bases, with 10 bases remaining between them. This CDR3 is built from 13 residues. CDR1 is SSHAT, CDR2 FNYEAQ, per germline (reference sequence). CDR3 nucleotide sequence: TGTGCCAGCAGCCAAAATCGGTACACTGAAGCTTTCTTT. Amino acid sequence: CASSQNRYTEAFF.

The sample holds a few counts of this clonotype. The rearrangement uses TRBV20-1 and TRBJ1-3; D remains ambiguous. The V gene's germline CDR1 is DFQATT and CDR2 SNEGSKA (reference sequence). Trimming took off 1 base at V and 0 bases at J, with 16 bases between the two ends. CDR3 size: 17 residues. The CDR3 sequence: CSARVFGQSPSGNTIYF. DNA of the CDR3: TGCAGTGCTAGAGTATTTGGCCAGTCCCCCTCTGGAAACACCATATATTTT.

This clonotype was counted only a few times. The chain joins TRBV20-1 to TRBJ1-1; 11 bases map to TRBD1. The CDR3 consists of 12 residues. Germline CDR1 reads DFQATT; CDR2 reads SNEGSKA (reference sequence). The CDR3 loop is CRGTGGGTEAFF. CDR3 DNA sequence: TGCAGGGGGACAGGGGGAGGCACTGAAGCTTTCTTT.

V gene TRBV10-2 combines with J gene TRBJ2-1, with D unclear. CDR1 and CDR2 (germline): WSHSY, SAAADI. This CDR3 is 12 amino acids long. The germline V and J ends were trimmed by 2 bases and 9 bases, with 8 bases remaining between them. The CDR3 DNA sequence: TGCGCCAGCAGTGAGACCGCTGGTGAGCAGTTCTTC. This codes for CASSETAGEQFF.

The V gene is TRBV29-1, the J gene TRBJ1-2; no firm D call. The CDR3 covers 17 residues. Germline-derived CDR1 and CDR2 are SQVTM and ANQGSEA. Trimming cost V 0 bases and J 0 bases, with 17 bases left between them. The CDR3 loop is CSVEDLQVDSSNYGYTF. The CDR3 coding sequence is TGCAGCGTTGAAGATCTCCAAGTGGATTCCTCTAACTATGGCTACACCTTC.

The chain has TRBV20-1 and TRBJ1-5, with D uncertain. V lost 1 base and J lost 7, with 14 bases in between. CDR3 length: 14 amino acids. CDR1 is DFQATT, CDR2 SNEGSKA, per germline (reference sequence). The CDR3 loop is CSARATNFAQPQHF. The CDR3 coding sequence is TGCAGTGCTAGAGCGACCAACTTTGCCCAGCCCCAGCATTTT.

The chain carries TRBV12-3 or TRBV12-4 and TRBJ1-2; the D gene is possibly TRBD1 (5 bases). This CDR3 has 14 amino acids. Trimming took off 6 bases at V and 4 bases at J, with 15 bases between the two ends. CDR3: CASRADKEFYGYTF. Here the CDR3 DNA reads TGTGCCAGCAGGGCGGACAAAGAATTCTATGGCTACACCTTC.

V gene TRBV7-2 combines with J gene TRBJ1-2; D is uncertain. Germline V gene data show CDR1 as SGHTA and CDR2 as FQGNSA. CDR3 length: 15 amino acids. The V end lost 5 bases, the J end lost 4 bases, and 17 bases lay between the germline ends. In nucleotides, the CDR3 is TGTGCCAGCAGCGCGACACTCGATTTGGGCTATGGCTACACCTTC. The encoded protein is CASSATLDLGYGYTF.

The chain uses TRBV29-1 and TRBJ2-3; D is possibly TRBD1 or TRBD2 (6 bases each). V was shortened by 7 bases and J by 4 bases, with 18 bases between the two germline ends. This CDR3 spans 14 amino acids. Looked up from germline, CDR1 is SQVTM and CDR2 is ANQGSEA. The CDR3 is CSARGTLGADTQYF. The DNA for the CDR3 is TGCAGCGCCCGGGGGACACTCGGTGCAGATACGCAGTATTTT.

The table lists this clonotype with many counts. The chain recombines TRBV20-1 with TRBJ1-5, with unresolved D. Per germline, CDR1 DFQATT and CDR2 SNEGSKA (reference sequence). This CDR3 is built from 17 residues. V was pared by 3 bases and J by 1 base, with 19 bases between. For the CDR3, the DNA is TGCAGTGCTAGCTGGCCACTACTCCAGCGGAGCAATCAGCCCCAGCATTTT. It codes for CSASWPLLQRSNQPQHF.

V and J are TRBV7-9 and TRBJ2-5; D unresolved. Germline lookup yields CDR1 SEHNR and CDR2 FQNEAQ (reference sequence). V was trimmed by 5 bases and J by 5 bases, leaving 18 bases between them. The CDR3 is made up of 15 amino acids. This CDR3 is CASSTSREGLETQYF. In nucleotides, the CDR3 is TGTGCCAGCAGCACCTCTAGGGAAGGGTTGGAGACCCAGTACTTC.

This clonotype has more than one count but fewer than ten. This rearrangement joins TRBV7-9 to TRBJ1-6, with D uncertain. Germline-derived CDR1 and CDR2 are SEHNR and FQNEAQ (reference sequence). The CDR3 consists of 17 residues. Trimming took off 5 bases at V and 4 bases at J, with 18 bases between the two ends. This chain's CDR3 is CASSDLSAGLYNSPLHF. In nucleotides, the CDR3 is TGTGCCAGCAGCGACCTTTCGGCAGGCCTTTATAATTCACCCCTCCACTTT.

This chain joins TRBV20-1 and TRBJ2-1; no definite D call. Germline lookup yields CDR1 DFQATT and CDR2 SNEGSKA (reference sequence). The CDR3 totals 11 residues. Trimming removed 3 bases from V and 13 bases from J, with 13 bases in between. The CDR3 loop reads CSASGPRHQFF. For the CDR3, the DNA is TGCAGTGCTAGTGGGCCGAGACATCAGTTCTTC.

This clonotype was observed a few times. This chain joins TRBV12-3 or TRBV12-4 and TRBJ1-2, with TRBD1 as a possible D gene (6 bases). There are 15 residues in the CDR3. V lost 0 bases, J lost 4 bases, and 12 bases lay in between. The CDR3 spells CASSLAGAQAYGYTF. CDR3 in DNA: TGTGCCAGCAGTTTAGCGGGGGCCCAGGCCTATGGCTACACCTTC.

The chain joins TRBV4-1 to TRBJ2-4; D is ambiguous. Germline values: CDR1 MGHRA, CDR2 YSYEKL. The CDR3 length is 15 residues. With 0 bases removed from V and 6 bases from J, the gap between germline ends came to 12 bases. CDR3 coding DNA: TGCGCCAGCAGCCAAGATAGGTTAAAGGGAAACATTCAGTACTTC. Its translation: CASSQDRLKGNIQYF.